What follows are 14 T cell receptor beta chains derived from one specimen sequenced in a study of CD8 T cells in ankylosing spondylitis. MiXCR, run by TCRdb on the 5' RACE reads, gives a single entry per CDR3 protein. The sample holds about 210,000 distinct CDR3 sequences, under 8.5% seen once. Source material: blood, either unsorted or a sorted T cell fraction (not recorded which). The receptors derive from a female donor with ankylosing spondylitis or in good health (not recorded which).

This clonotype has ten or more counts. The rearrangement uses TRBV5-5 and TRBJ1-4, with no clear D. The germline V gene encodes CDR1 SGHKS and CDR2 YYEKEE (reference sequence). Trimming removed 3 bases at V and 8 bases at J, with 14 bases between. This CDR3 is built from 14 residues. CDR3 sequence: CASSSRNDREKLFF. For the CDR3, the DNA is TGTGCCAGCAGCTCTCGCAACGATAGGGAAAAACTGTTTTTT.

This clonotype was observed at least ten times. The chain recombines TRBV20-1 with TRBJ2-1; 9 nucleotides match TRBD2. The germline CDR1 and CDR2 sequences are DFQATT and SNEGSKA (reference sequence). Trimming removed 2 bases from V and 2 bases from J; junction bases left unmatched: 7. The CDR3 totals 16 residues. CDR3 sequence (DNA): TGCAGTGCTAGATCTGCTAGCGGGACCCCCTACAATGAGCAGTTCTTC. Translated, it gives CSARSASGTPYNEQFF.

This clonotype has a count of ten or more. The chain combines TRBV4-3 with TRBJ2-1, with 10 nucleotides matching TRBD2. CDR3 size: 16 residues. Germline lookup yields CDR1 LGHNA and CDR2 YSLEER. J gave up 8 bases and V 2 bases, and 9 bases lay outside the gene matches. The CDR3 region is CASSQSGLADTDEQFF. The CDR3 region has the DNA TGCGCCAGCAGCCAATCCGGACTAGCGGACACGGATGAGCAGTTCTTC.

As to this clonotype: This could be a read error, since a much larger clone is one nucleotide away. The DNA of the CDR3 is TGCAGCGCTGTGAGGACAGGGGGCGGGGAGCAGTACTTC. It specifies CSAVRTGGGEQYF. V and J are TRBV29-1 and TRBJ2-7; 11 bases agree with TRBD1. From germline, CDR1 is SQVTM and CDR2 ANQGSEA. The CDR3 runs 13 residues. V dropped 7 bases and J dropped 7; count of bases not matched to a gene: 9.

This clonotype showed up many times. One end of the junction is discordant with germline, which a read error may explain. The genes are TRBV10-3 and TRBJ2-1; D is tentatively TRBD1 or TRBD2 (5 bases each). Germline-derived CDR1 and CDR2 are ENHRY and SYGVKD. The CDR3 is made up of 11 amino acids. CDR3 DNA: TGTGCCATCAGGTCGAGGGACCAGGCGTCCTTC. Protein: CAIRSRDQASF.

The table lists this clonotype with many counts. V usage is TRBV19 and J usage is TRBJ2-1, with TRBD2 matching 7 bases. The CDR3 covers 16 residues. Germline values: CDR1 LNHDA, CDR2 SQIVND (reference sequence). With V trimmed by 6 bases and J by 10 bases, 18 bases remained unmatched. CDR3 residues: CASRFGVTGGVGEQFF. The CDR3 nucleotides read TGTGCCAGTAGATTCGGCGTAACGGGAGGTGTAGGGGAGCAGTTCTTC. The full variable domain, with the rest looked up from reference TRBV19 and TRBJ2-1, is DGGITQSPKYLFRKEGQNVTLSCEQNLNHDAMYWYRQDPGQGLRLIYYSQIVNDFQKGDIAEGYSVSREKKESFPLTVTSAQKNPTAFYLCASRFGVTGGVGEQFFGPGTRLTVL.

The table lists this clonotype with many counts. The chain's CDR3 is CASSPPSVQNYGYTF. Here the CDR3 DNA reads TGTGCCAGCTCACCACCGTCGGTTCAGAACTATGGCTACACCTTC. The chain is built from TRBV18 and TRBJ1-2; no clear D. The CDR3 runs 15 residues. Germline CDR1 KGHSH, CDR2 LQKENI. The ends were cut back, 0 bases at V and 2 bases at J, with 10 bases in the middle.

V and J are TRBV7-9 and TRBJ1-2, with TRBD1 as a possible D gene (5 bases). CDR1 and CDR2 (germline): SEHNR, FQNEAQ (reference sequence). This CDR3 spans 15 amino acids. V shed 5 bases and J shed 10 bases, with 23 bases lying between them. CDR3 sequence reads: CASSRAFGTSGIYTF. CDR3 coding DNA: TGTGCCAGCAGCAGGGCATTTGGGACGTCAGGGATCTACACCTTC. The full variable domain, with the rest looked up from reference TRBV7-9 and TRBJ1-2, is DTGVSQNPRHKITKRGQNVTFRCDPISEHNRLYWYRQTLGQGPEFLTYFQNEAQLEKSRLLSDRFSAERPKGSFSTLEIQRTEQGDSAMYLCASSRAFGTSGIYTFGSGTRLTVV.

This clonotype appeared many times. This chain links TRBV5-5 with TRBJ2-5; TRBD2 matches at 9 bases. V dropped 7 bases and J dropped 4; count of bases not matched to a gene: 20. The CDR3 is 18 residues long. CDR1 SGHKS and CDR2 YYEKEE come from the germline V gene (reference sequence). In DNA form, the CDR3 reads TGTGCCAGCCGCAGAGGTAGCGGGAGAGGGAGCGTAGGAGAGACCCAGTACTTC. Translated: CASRRGSGRGSVGETQYF.

This clonotype was found many times. The chain employs TRBV28 and TRBJ1-1, with D perhaps TRBD1 (5 bases). The germline CDR1 and CDR2 sequences are MDHEN and SYDVKM. The CDR3 runs 13 residues. Trimming shortened V by 5 bases and J by 7 bases, and 14 bases separated the two germline ends. The DNA for the CDR3 is TGTGCCAGCAGTCCCTACCAGGGTGGTGAAGCTTTCTTT. It yields the protein CASSPYQGGEAFF.

This clonotype was found many times. The chain has TRBV6-4 and TRBJ2-1, with 11 bases identical to TRBD2. Per germline, CDR1 MRHNA and CDR2 SNTAGT. The J segment lost 7 bases and the V segment lost 5 bases, leaving 10 bases of the junction unmatched. CDR3 length: 16 residues. The CDR3 region has the DNA TGTGCCAGCAGTACATGGGGGACTAGCGGAGTGAATGAGCAGTTCTTC. Its protein product is CASSTWGTSGVNEQFF.

This clonotype was recorded many times. CDR3 nucleotides: TGCAGCGTTGTAGGGGGCGAGGGTGAGACCCAGTACTTC. It encodes CSVVGGEGETQYF. The chain carries TRBV29-1 and TRBJ2-5; 7 positions agree with TRBD1. The germline V gene has CDR1 SQVTM and CDR2 ANQGSEA. Germline trimming cut 4 bases from V and 5 bases from J; bases unmatched to any gene: 7. The CDR3 is 13 amino acids.

This clonotype was counted at least ten times. The chain has TRBV5-1 and TRBJ1-1; D possibly corresponds to TRBD1 (5 bases). From germline, CDR1 is SGHRS and CDR2 YFSETQ. This CDR3 has 15 amino acids. Deletions cut 4 bases from V and 4 bases from J, with 17 bases between. CDR3 nucleotide sequence: TGCGCCAGCAGCCACCTCTCAGGGATGGGCACTGAAGCTTTCTTT. Protein sequence: CASSHLSGMGTEAFF.

The rearrangement links TRBV7-2 to TRBJ2-1; no firm D call. The germline gives CDR1 SGHTA, CDR2 FQGNSA. The CDR3 contains 14 residues. The V gene lost 7 bases and the J gene lost 9 bases, with 19 bases spanning the gap. CDR3 nucleotide sequence: TGTGCCAGCACCTCTCGAGCGAGAAAGGGTGAGCAGTTCTTC. Translation: CASTSRARKGEQFF.